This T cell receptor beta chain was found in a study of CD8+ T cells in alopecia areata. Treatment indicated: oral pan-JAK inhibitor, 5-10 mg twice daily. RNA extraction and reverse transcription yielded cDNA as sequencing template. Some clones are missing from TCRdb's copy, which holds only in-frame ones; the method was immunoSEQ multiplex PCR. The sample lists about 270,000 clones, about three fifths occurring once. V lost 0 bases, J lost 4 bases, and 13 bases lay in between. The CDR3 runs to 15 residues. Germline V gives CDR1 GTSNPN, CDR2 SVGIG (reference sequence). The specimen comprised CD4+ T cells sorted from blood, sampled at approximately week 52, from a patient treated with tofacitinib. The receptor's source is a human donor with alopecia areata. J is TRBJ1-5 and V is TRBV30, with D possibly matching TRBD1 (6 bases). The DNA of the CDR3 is TGTGCCTGGAGTGTAGGGTACAGGGTAAATCAGCCCCAGCATTTT. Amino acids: CAWSVGYRVNQPQHF.